One sample yielded the 25 T cell receptor beta chains listed below, sequenced in a study of T cell repertoires in cytomegalovirus infection. TCRdb fed the reads into MiXCR, producing one record per CDR3 protein. The sample lists 700,000 to 850,000 distinct CDR3 sequences, 30% to 35% occurring once. Their cognate antigens are unknown. Material: cultured CD8+ T cells from PBMCs, obtained from culture after CMV antigen stimulation. The receptors come from a human donor in good health (CMV status not recorded). Some clones in this sample may be carry-over from other donors' samples.

This clonotype was seen many times. The rearrangement uses TRBV7-8 and TRBJ1-1; perhaps TRBD1 as D (5 bases). This CDR3 is built from 14 residues. Germline V gene data show CDR1 as SGHVS and CDR2 as FQNEAQ. Trimming stripped 6 bases from V and 1 base from J, with 12 bases between. As DNA, the CDR3 is TGTGCCAGCAGTTCGTTAAGGGGGAACACTGAAGCTTTCTTT. Translation: CASSSLRGNTEAFF. Combining the CDR3 with reference TRBV7-8 and TRBJ1-1 gives the whole variable domain GAGVSQSPRYKVAKRGQDVALRCDPISGHVSLFWYQQALGQGPEFLTYFQNEAQLDKSGLPSDRFFAERPEGSVSTLKIQRTQQEDSAVYLCASSSLRGNTEAFFGQGTRLTVV.

This clonotype was seen a few times. The chain uses TRBV28 and TRBJ1-3, with unresolved D. V shed 5 bases and J shed 8 bases, with 16 bases lying between them. Germline-derived CDR1 and CDR2 are MDHEN and SYDVKM. This CDR3 spans 14 amino acids. The CDR3 DNA reads TGTGCCAGCAGTGCCTTGGGAATCTTGGACACCATATATTTT. Protein: CASSALGILDTIYF.

The CDR3 nucleotides are TGTGCCAGCAGTTACCGCGGGGGGATGAACACTGAAGCTTTCTTT. Protein product: CASSYRGGMNTEAFF. The V gene is TRBV6-5, the J gene TRBJ1-1; TRBD1 is a possible D gene (5 bases). V was cut by 2 bases and J by 0 bases, with 10 bases left in between. The CDR3 runs to 15 residues. Germline CDR1 and CDR2: MNHEY and SVGAGI.

This clonotype was counted only a few times. The J gene is TRBJ1-6, the V gene TRBV4-1, with D unresolved. The V gene's germline CDR1 is MGHRA and CDR2 YSYEKL. Trimming removed 1 base at V and 8 bases at J, with 9 bases between. CDR3 length equals 14 residues. CDR3 DNA sequence: TGCGCCAGCAGCCAAGTAGAAGTTGATTCACCCCTCCACTTT. It specifies CASSQVEVDSPLHF.

This clonotype was counted only a few times. The chain combines TRBV11-2 with TRBJ2-7; D possibly corresponds to TRBD1 (5 bases). Trimming pared 5 bases from V and 2 bases from J, leaving 13 bases between. This CDR3 spans 14 amino acids. Germline loops: CDR1 SGHAT, CDR2 FQNNGV. In DNA form, the CDR3 reads TGTGCCAGCAGCCCATGGACACGGACCTACGAGCAGTACGTC. Amino acids: CASSPWTRTYEQYV.

V and J are TRBV6-2 or TRBV6-3 and TRBJ2-2; TRBD2 matches 11 bases. Germline loops: CDR1 MNHEY, CDR2 SVGEGT. The J segment lost 2 bases and the V segment lost 8 bases, leaving 7 bases of the junction unmatched. The CDR3 runs to 16 residues. CDR3 bases: TGTGCCAGCCGTAAACTAGCGGGGGTCAACACCGGGGAGCTGTTTTTT. This gives the protein CASRKLAGVNTGELFF.

This clonotype has only one observation. The chain is built from TRBV10-3 and TRBJ1-1; a weak D match, TRBD1 (5 bases). Trimming removed 7 bases from V and 3 bases from J, with 21 bases in between. CDR3 length: 16 amino acids. Germline V gene lookup returns CDR1 ENHRY and CDR2 SYGVKD. The CDR3 nucleotides read TGTGCCATCACCCCTGACAGATTTGAAGGGGACACTGAAGCTTTCTTT. The encoded protein is CAITPDRFEGDTEAFF.

The V call is TRBV7-9, the J call TRBJ1-3; a possible D gene is TRBD1 (5 bases). Germline assignment: CDR1 SEHNR and CDR2 FQNEAQ (reference sequence). The CDR3 sequence is 15 residues long. Trimming cost V 5 bases and J 4 bases, with 15 bases left between them. The CDR3 nucleotides read TGTGCCAGCAGCGCCTCGCCGACAGCCGGAAACACCATATATTTT. Its translation: CASSASPTAGNTIYF.

This clonotype was recorded many times. V usage is TRBV7-9 and J usage is TRBJ2-1, with 9 positions matching TRBD1. This CDR3 is built from 16 residues. Losses at the gene ends were 5 bases for V and 3 bases for J; bases not matched to a gene: 8. From germline, CDR1 is SEHNR and CDR2 FQNEAQ (reference sequence). The DNA of the CDR3 is TGTGCCAGCAGCCCGCAGGACAGGGGCCTCTACAATGAGCAGTTCTTC. This sequence encodes CASSPQDRGLYNEQFF. Full variable domain (outside the CDR3, taken from reference TRBV7-9 and TRBJ2-1): DTGVSQNPRHKITKRGQNVTFRCDPISEHNRLYWYRQTLGQGPEFLTYFQNEAQLEKSRLLSDRFSAERPKGSFSTLEIQRTEQGDSAMYLCASSPQDRGLYNEQFFGPGTRLTVL.

The rearrangement links TRBV9 to TRBJ2-1; D might be TRBD1 (5 bases). Looked up from germline, CDR1 is SGDLS and CDR2 is YYNGEE. Deletions cut 4 bases from V and 7 bases from J, with 9 bases between. The CDR3 has 12 residues. Here the CDR3 reads CASSSDRNEQFF. Here the CDR3 DNA reads TGTGCCAGCAGCTCCGACAGAAATGAGCAGTTCTTC.

This clonotype has only a few counts. V is TRBV18 and J is TRBJ2-5; D assignment may be TRBD1 or TRBD2 (5 bases each). The length of the CDR3 is 16 residues. V lost 8 bases to trimming and J lost 1 base, with 20 bases between them. The germline V gene encodes CDR1 KGHSH and CDR2 LQKENI. This CDR3 reads CASSPPASGGQETQYF. Here the CDR3 DNA reads TGTGCCAGCAGCCCCCCAGCCAGTGGGGGCCAAGAGACCCAGTACTTC.

V is TRBV20-1 and J is TRBJ1-1; TRBD1 agrees at 7 bases. The trim removed 4 bases at V and 3 bases at J, leaving 5 bases unmatched. The V gene's germline CDR1 is DFQATT and CDR2 SNEGSKA (reference sequence). The CDR3 has 13 residues. In nucleotides, the CDR3 is TGCAGTGCTAACACAGGGGAAGACACTGAAGCTTTCTTT. Translated: CSANTGEDTEAFF.

The chain couples TRBV9 to TRBJ1-3; perhaps TRBD1 as D (6 bases). The CDR3 extends over 16 amino acids. Germline V gene lookup returns CDR1 SGDLS and CDR2 YYNGEE. V was clipped by 6 bases and J by 0 bases, with 16 bases between them. The DNA of the CDR3 is TGTGCCAGCACGGGAGGGGGTCCTAGCTCTGGAAACACCATATATTTT. It specifies CASTGGGPSSGNTIYF.

J is TRBJ2-2 and V is TRBV28; D is unclear. CDR3 size: 15 residues. The V gene's germline CDR1 is MDHEN and CDR2 SYDVKM. V gave up 2 bases and J gave up 4 bases, with 11 bases separating them. CDR3 amino acids: CASSLVWGSTGELFF. In nucleotides, the CDR3 is TGTGCCAGCAGTTTAGTTTGGGGTAGCACCGGGGAGCTGTTTTTT.

The chain employs TRBV12-5 and TRBJ2-2, with D maybe TRBD1 (6 bases). The CDR3 is 16 residues long. Germline V gene sequence: CDR1 LGHNT, CDR2 FRNRAP. Deletions cut 1 base from V and 2 bases from J, with 11 bases between. CDR3 coding DNA: TGTGCTAGTGGTTTGGGGGGGCCGCTTAACACCGGGGAGCTGTTTTTT. As protein: CASGLGGPLNTGELFF.

This chain joins TRBV2 and TRBJ2-5; no firm D call. CDR1 and CDR2 from the germline V gene are SNHLY and FYNNEI. Trimming stripped 0 bases from V and 3 bases from J, with 5 bases between. This CDR3 comprises 13 residues. The CDR3 is CASSEANEETQYF. CDR3 nucleotides: TGTGCCAGCAGTGAAGCGAATGAAGAGACCCAGTACTTC.

In its sample, this clonotype was seen a few times. The chain has TRBV12-3 or TRBV12-4 and TRBJ2-7; the D is unclear. The V gene lost 0 bases and the J gene lost 4 bases, with 10 bases spanning the gap. The CDR3 has 14 residues. The chain's CDR3 is CASSLAPVSYEQYF. For the CDR3, the DNA is TGTGCCAGCAGTTTAGCCCCAGTCTCTTACGAGCAGTACTTC.

The chain is built from TRBV29-1 and TRBJ2-3; 9 nucleotides match TRBD1. The trim removed 6 bases at V and 2 bases at J, leaving 15 bases unmatched. Germline assignment: CDR1 SQVTM and CDR2 ANQGSEA. CDR3 length: 17 amino acids. CDR3 sequence reads: CSVDGTGSLSPTDTQYF. In nucleotides, the CDR3 is TGCAGCGTAGACGGGACAGGGTCCCTAAGCCCCACAGATACGCAGTATTTT.

The genes are TRBV12-3 or TRBV12-4 and TRBJ2-1; D possibly corresponds to TRBD1 (6 bases). The V end was cut by 0 bases, the J end by 8 bases, with 8 bases between. The length of the CDR3 is 13 residues. CDR3: CASSLAQGDEQFF. The CDR3 DNA reads as TGTGCCAGCAGTTTAGCACAGGGTGATGAGCAGTTCTTC.

This clonotype came up a few times. V and J are TRBV19 and TRBJ1-1, with D unclear. Germline lookup yields CDR1 LNHDA and CDR2 SQIVND (reference sequence). The CDR3 consists of 11 residues. The germline V and J ends were trimmed by 8 bases and 2 bases, with 6 bases remaining between them. CDR3 protein: CASEGNTEAFF. The CDR3 DNA is TGTGCCAGTGAGGGAAACACTGAAGCTTTCTTT.

The chain has TRBV6-1 and TRBJ2-2; D is unresolved. CDR1 and CDR2 (germline): MNHNS, SASEGT. The CDR3 extends over 12 amino acids. V gave up 8 bases and J gave up 4 bases, with 8 bases separating them. The CDR3 here is CASGYVTGELFF. DNA for the CDR3: TGTGCCAGCGGATACGTCACCGGGGAGCTGTTTTTT.

J is TRBJ2-3 and V is TRBV4-2, with D hard to call. The germline V gene has CDR1 LGHNA and CDR2 YNFKEQ. Trimming took off 0 bases at V and 1 base at J, with 8 bases between the two ends. This CDR3 spans 15 amino acids. Written as DNA, the CDR3 is TGTGCCAGCAGCCAAGAGGTTGTGGGCACAGATACGCAGTATTTT. This translates into CASSQEVVGTDTQYF.

The CDR3 DNA follows: TGCAGTGCTAGAGATAGTGGGAGGTATAGCAATCAGCCCCAGCATTTT. It yields the protein CSARDSGRYSNQPQHF. V is TRBV20-1 and J is TRBJ1-5; D remains ambiguous. The CDR3 has 16 residues. Trimming stripped 0 bases from V and 0 bases from J, with 12 bases between. The germline V gene encodes CDR1 DFQATT and CDR2 SNEGSKA (reference sequence).

The chain links TRBV7-6 to TRBJ2-4; the match to TRBD1 covers 9 bases. Germline values: CDR1 SGHVS, CDR2 FNYEAQ. Trimming at V came to 5 bases and at J to 6 bases, leaving 5 bases not matched to a gene. The CDR3 runs to 14 residues. The CDR3 sequence is CASSLGTGSNIQYF. The CDR3 region has the DNA TGTGCCAGCAGCCTCGGGACAGGGTCAAACATTCAGTACTTC.

J is TRBJ2-3 and V is TRBV6-5, with 13 bases fitting TRBD2. This CDR3 is built from 19 residues. Germline V gene lookup returns CDR1 MNHEY and CDR2 SVGAGI. V shed 2 bases, J shed 2 bases, and the junction held 10 bases outside the gene matches. Written as DNA, the CDR3 is TGTGCCAGCAGTTACAAGACTAGCGGGGGGCCCCGACACACAGATACGCAGTATTTT. It translates to CASSYKTSGGPRHTDTQYF.